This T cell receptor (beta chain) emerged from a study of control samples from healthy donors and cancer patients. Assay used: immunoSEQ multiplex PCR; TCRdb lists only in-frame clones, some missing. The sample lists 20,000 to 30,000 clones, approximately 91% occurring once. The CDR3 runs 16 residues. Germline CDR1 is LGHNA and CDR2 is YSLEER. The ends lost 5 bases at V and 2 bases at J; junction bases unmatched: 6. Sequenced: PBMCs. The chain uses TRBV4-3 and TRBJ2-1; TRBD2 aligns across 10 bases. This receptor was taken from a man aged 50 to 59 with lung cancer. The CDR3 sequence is CASSKSGGATYNEQFF. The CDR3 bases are TGCGCCAGCAGCAAGAGCGGGGGGGCCACCTACAATGAGCAGTTCTTC.